These T cell receptor beta chains were read from a single sample in a study of blood T cell repertoires in COVID-19. The table came from immunoSEQ multiplex PCR; TCRdb's copy has only in-frame clones and leaves some out. The sample includes about 110,000 clones, about nine tenths of them seen just once. Sequencing input: peripheral blood. Every receptor here comes from a woman in her thirties with acute or convalescent COVID-19. Both conserved end residues are part of each CDR3. Fields, in order: clone size, J gene, V gene, D gene, CDR3 DNA, CDR3 protein. The D gene is left open where the match is weak. Expanded clones get a size class; other rows say once, few or many, or leave the size out.

NA	TRBJ1-2	TRBV27	NA	TGTGCCAGCAGTCCCCTGGGGAGGGTATTTAGCTACACCTTC	CASSPLGRVFSYTF
NA	TRBJ2-1	TRBV7-2	NA	TGTGCCAGCAGCTTGAGGGACACGGATCGTAATGAGCAGTTCTTC	CASSLRDTDRNEQFF
NA	TRBJ2-7	TRBV18	NA	TGTGCCAGCTCACCAGGAGAGAGCTCCTACGAGCAGTACTTC	CASSPGESSYEQYF
NA	TRBJ1-2	TRBV28	NA	TGTGCCAGCAGCCTAAGCGAGGCATCCTCAGGGGTAGGCGGCTACACCTTC	CASSLSEASSGVGGYTF
NA	TRBJ2-5	TRBV12-5	TRBD2	TGTGCTAGTGGTAGCGGGGCGTACCAAGAGACCCAGTACTTC	CASGSGAYQETQYF
NA	TRBJ2-3	TRBV15	NA	TGTGCCACCAGCAGAACTACTAGCCTGAACACAGATACGCAGTATTTT	CATSRTTSLNTDTQYF
once	TRBJ1-5	TRBV5-4	TRBD1	TGTGCCAGCAGCTTGGGGACAGGGGTGCATCAGCCCCAGCATTTT	CASSLGTGVHQPQHF
NA	TRBJ2-7	TRBV2	TRBD1	TGTGCCAGCAGTGGAGGGGGACAGGCCCAACAATTGTTC	CASSGGGQAQQLF
NA	TRBJ1-3	TRBV19	NA	TGTGCCAGTAGTATCCGGGAGTCTGGAAACACCATATATTTT	CASSIRESGNTIYF
NA	TRBJ2-1	TRBV6-2/TRBV6-3	NA	TGTGCCAGCAGTTCCCTCACGAGGGCAGGCAATGAGCAGTTCTTC	CASSSLTRAGNEQFF
NA	TRBJ1-6	TRBV28	NA	TGTGCCAGCAGGGGCAGGCAGACCTATAATTCACCCCTCCACTTT	CASRGRQTYNSPLHF
few	TRBJ1-6	TRBV5-1	TRBD1	TGCGCCAGCAGCTTCACAGGGGGAGATAATTCACCCCTCCACTTT	CASSFTGGDNSPLHF
NA	TRBJ1-2	TRBV28	TRBD1	TGTGCCAGCAGTTCCACGGACAGGGAGGACTATGGCTACACCTTC	CASSSTDREDYGYTF
NA	TRBJ2-1	TRBV7-2	TRBD2	TGTGCCAGCAGCAAACTAGCGAACAATGAGCAGTTCTTC	CASSKLANNEQFF
NA	TRBJ2-2	TRBV28	NA	TGTGCCAGCAGTTCTCTGACCGGGGAGCTGTTTTTT	CASSSLTGELFF
once	TRBJ1-4	TRBV19	NA	TGTGCCAGTAGCTCGGCAGGGATCCATGAAAAACTGTTTTTT	CASSSAGIHEKLFF
NA	TRBJ2-1	TRBV2	NA	TGTGCCAGCAGTTCCCGGGGAAACTCCTACAATGAGCAGTTCTTC	CASSSRGNSYNEQFF
few	TRBJ2-2	TRBV7-2	TRBD1	TGTGCCAGCAGCAAGAGACAGGGGTCCGGGGAGCTGTTTTTT	CASSKRQGSGELFF
NA	TRBJ1-2	TRBV30	TRBD1	TGTGCCTGGAGTGTACTCGGGGACAGCAATGGCTACACCTTC	CAWSVLGDSNGYTF
NA	TRBJ1-1	TRBV2	NA	TGTGCCAGCAGAGACATGAACACTGAAGCTTTCTTT	CASRDMNTEAFF
NA	TRBJ2-2	TRBV19	TRBD1	TGTGCCAGTACCGGCAGGGGGCGTCAGGGAAGCCTCACCGGGGAGCTGTTTTTT	CASTGRGRQGSLTGELFF
NA	TRBJ1-6	TRBV11-2	TRBD1	TGTGCCAGCAGCTTGGGGACAGGGAATAATTCACCCCTCCACTTT	CASSLGTGNNSPLHF
NA	TRBJ2-5	TRBV28	TRBD2	TGTGCCAGCAGTTACGGACTAGCGGGGGGATTAGACCAAGAGACCCAGTACTTC	CASSYGLAGGLDQETQYF
NA	TRBJ1-5	TRBV7-8	NA	TGTGCCAGCAGCTTAGGGGTTCGGAGGAGCAATCAGCCCCAGCATTTT	CASSLGVRRSNQPQHF
NA	TRBJ2-7	TRBV12-3/TRBV12-4	NA	TGTGCCAGCAGTAGGGACACGTCCTACGAGCAGTACTTC	CASSRDTSYEQYF
NA	TRBJ1-4	TRBV6-6	TRBD1	TGTGCCAGCAGCCACAGGGGGTTGGACGAAAAACTGTTTTTT	CASSHRGLDEKLFF
NA	TRBJ2-2	TRBV25-1	TRBD2	TGTGCCAGCAGTGGGGTAGCGGGAGGTTGGACCGGGGAGCTGTTTTTT	CASSGVAGGWTGELFF
NA	TRBJ2-1	TRBV5-5	TRBD2	TGTGCCAGCAGCTTGCCTAGCGGGAGTTCTGATGAGCAGTTCTTC	CASSLPSGSSDEQFF
NA	TRBJ2-5	TRBV7-7	TRBD2	TGTGCCAGCAGCTTAGGGCGGGCGGGGGGCCAAGAGACCCAGTACTTC	CASSLGRAGGQETQYF
NA	TRBJ1-5	TRBV7-3	TRBD1	TGTGCCAGCAGCTACTCCCACAGGGGGCACAATCAGCCCCAGCATTTT	CASSYSHRGHNQPQHF